This note documents a single TCR beta chain sequence. This same CDR3 is encoded by further DNA sequences in the sample. Per the germline V gene, CDR1 is MGHDK and CDR2 is SYGVNS. CDR3 length equals 13 residues. Trimming pared 6 bases from V and 4 bases from J, leaving 10 bases between. The record originates from a study of OX40 agonist ivuxolimab in advanced cancers. The repertoire was sequenced with immunoSEQ multiplex PCR; TCRdb's copy has only in-frame clones and lacks some. The sample contains about 98,000 clones, around nine tenths of which appear only once. Prior autoimmune disease or systemic immunosuppression barred patients.

The sequenced sample was CD4+ or CD8+ T cells sorted from blood, obtained in a trial of the OX40 agonist ivuxolimab. This rearrangement joins TRBV25-1 to TRBJ1-5; D possibly corresponds to TRBD1 (6 bases). This clonotype originated in an adult with an advanced solid tumor such as melanoma, head and neck, liver or kidney cancer. CDR3 protein: CASRGQPNQPQHF. Written as DNA, the CDR3 is TGTGCCAGCAGAGGACAGCCAAATCAGCCCCAGCATTTT.